Listed below are T cell receptor beta chains from one sample, sequenced in a study of Ad26.COV2.S vaccination and SARS-CoV-2 variants. Clones were read by immunoSEQ multiplex PCR, and TCRdb kept only the in-frame ones, dropping some. The sample lists nearly 95,000 clones; 82% were seen once. The starting material was peripheral blood, obtained after recovery from COVID-19. The receptors here all came from a human donor who had recovered from COVID-19. Both conserved end residues are part of each CDR3. The D gene is left open where the match is weak. The size entry is marked missing in some rows and otherwise reads once, few, many or a size class.

clone size,J gene,D gene,CDR3 length,V gene,CDR3 DNA,CDR3 protein
.,TRBJ1-1,TRBD1,17,TRBV16,TGTGCCAGCAGCCGAAGTATAAGGACAGGGTTGTACACTGAAGCTTTCTTT,CASSRSIRTGLYTEAFF
.,TRBJ2-1,TRBD2,16,TRBV4-1,TGCGCCAGCAGCCAAGATTGGCTAGCGGGGGGGGTAGGGCAGTTCTTC,CASSQDWLAGGVGQFF
.,TRBJ2-7,TRBD2,15,TRBV9,TGTGCCAGCAGCGTAGGGGCTAGCGGGGACTACGAGCAGTACTTC,CASSVGASGDYEQYF
once,TRBJ2-7,.,16,TRBV5-1,TGCGCCAGCAGCTTGATGGGTGCCTCCCCTACGGGCGAGCAGTACTTC,CASSLMGASPTGEQYF
once,TRBJ2-5,.,13,TRBV5-4,TGTGCCAGCAGCTCCCCGAGGGCGGAGACCCAGTACTTC,CASSSPRAETQYF
.,TRBJ2-7,.,14,TRBV27,TGTGCCAGCAGACGACAGGTGAGCTCCTACGAGCAGTACTTC,CASRRQVSSYEQYF
.,TRBJ1-1,.,13,TRBV12-3/TRBV12-4,TGTGCCAGCGGCCTAAAGCAGAACACTGAAGCTTTCTTT,CASGLKQNTEAFF
.,TRBJ2-3,.,15,TRBV7-2,TGTGCCAGCACAATCAGGGTCTCTAGCACAGATACGCAGTATTTT,CASTIRVSSTDTQYF
.,TRBJ2-3,.,14,TRBV4-3,TGCGCCAGCAGCCTGTTGGGGCTCACAGATACGCAGTATTTT,CASSLLGLTDTQYF
once,TRBJ2-7,TRBD2,15,TRBV28,TGTGCCAGCAGCATAAGCGGGAGTAGCGCCTACGAGCAGTACTTC,CASSISGSSAYEQYF
.,TRBJ2-7,.,12,TRBV6-6,TGTGCCAGCAGTTATCAGTCCTACGAGCAGTACTTC,CASSYQSYEQYF
.,TRBJ2-7,TRBD2,16,TRBV19,TGTGCCAGTAGTGCCCGTAGGGCGGGGGATGACTACGAGCAGTACTTC,CASSARRAGDDYEQYF
once,TRBJ2-5,.,14,TRBV10-3,TGTGCCATCAGTGAGAGCCAGGCCCAAGAGACCCAGTACTTC,CAISESQAQETQYF
.,TRBJ2-7,.,13,TRBV7-2,TGTGCCAGCAGCCCGTACCCCAGCTACGAGCAGTACTTC,CASSPYPSYEQYF
.,TRBJ2-6,.,17,TRBV3-1/TRBV3-2,TGTGCCAGCAGCCCCAGGACACGTTACTCTGGGGCCAACGTCCTGACTTTC,CASSPRTRYSGANVLTF
.,TRBJ2-1,.,14,TRBV28,TGTGCCAGCAACCCCGGGGGCTCCTACAATGAGCAGTTCTTC,CASNPGGSYNEQFF
.,TRBJ2-1,.,17,TRBV4-2,TGTGCCAGCAGCCAAGATCATCGGACAATCTCGGGCAATGAGCAGTTCTTC,CASSQDHRTISGNEQFF
.,TRBJ2-2,TRBD2,15,TRBV9,TGTGCCAGCAGCTCCACTAGCGGGAACACCGGGGAGCTGTTTTTT,CASSSTSGNTGELFF
.,TRBJ2-1,TRBD2,17,TRBV18,TGTGCCAGCTCACCACTCGCACTAGCGGGATCCTACAATGAGCAGTTCTTC,CASSPLALAGSYNEQFF
.,TRBJ2-1,.,15,TRBV13,TGTGCCAGCACCAACCTAGCAAAGCCCTACAATGAGCAGTTCTTC,CASTNLAKPYNEQFF
.,TRBJ2-7,.,11,TRBV7-2,TGTGCCAGCAGCTTCCGGTCCGAGCAGTACTTC,CASSFRSEQYF
few,TRBJ1-4,.,15,TRBV28,TGTGCCAGCAGTTTAGGGGGCTCAACTAATGAAAAACTGTTTTTT,CASSLGGSTNEKLFF
.,TRBJ2-3,.,14,TRBV15,TGTGCCACCAGCAGGGGGGTACAATCAGATACGCAGTATTTT,CATSRGVQSDTQYF
.,TRBJ2-7,.,12,TRBV4-1,TGCGCCAGCAGCCAAAAGGGGTTGGAGCAGTACTTC,CASSQKGLEQYF
.,TRBJ1-3,.,17,TRBV28,TGTGCCAGCAGTTTGATCGCTGGGGGCGCGACTGGAAACACCATATATTTT,CASSLIAGGATGNTIYF
.,TRBJ2-3,TRBD2,22,TRBV4-2,TGTGCCAGCAGCCCGGGACAGGGGAGACTAGCGGGAGTGTCCGACAGCACAGATACGCAGTATTTT,CASSPGQGRLAGVSDSTDTQYF
.,TRBJ1-4,.,14,TRBV2,TGTGCCAGCAGCAAAGGATCTTATAATGAAAAACTGTTTTTT,CASSKGSYNEKLFF
.,TRBJ2-1,TRBD2,17,TRBV6-2/TRBV6-3,TGTGCCAGCAGTCCACCCCCCCTAGCGGGATATTACAATGAGCAGTTCTTC,CASSPPPLAGYYNEQFF
.,TRBJ1-3,.,15,TRBV7-8,TGTGCCAGCAGCTTACCCGGTAGGACTGGAAACACCATATATTTT,CASSLPGRTGNTIYF
.,TRBJ1-4,TRBD1,18,TRBV18,TGTGCCAGCTCATCGATACGACAGGGCGGGGATACTAATGAAAAACTGTTTTTT,CASSSIRQGGDTNEKLFF
.,TRBJ2-7,.,16,TRBV21-1,TGTGCCAGCAGCAAAACCACCGGGACTAGCGTCTACGAGCAGTACTTC,CASSKTTGTSVYEQYF
few,TRBJ2-6,.,16,TRBV4-3,TGCGCCAGCAGCCAAGGAAGGGGGTACGGGGCCAACGTCCTGACTTTC,CASSQGRGYGANVLTF
.,TRBJ2-1,.,14,TRBV4-3,TGCGCCAGCAGCCAAGATTCCCCAAACAATGAGCAGTTCTTC,CASSQDSPNNEQFF
.,TRBJ2-7,TRBD1,15,TRBV7-6,TGTGCCAGCAGCCTAGGGACAGGGGGCATGGACGAGCAGTACTTC,CASSLGTGGMDEQYF
few,TRBJ1-1,.,12,TRBV3-1/TRBV3-2,TGTGCCAGCAGCCAAGAGGGTCTACAGGCTTTCTTT,CASSQEGLQAFF
few,TRBJ1-6,.,15,TRBV5-6,TGTGCCAGCAGCCTCAAGGACGGACATAATTCACCCCTCCACTTT,CASSLKDGHNSPLHF
.,TRBJ2-5,.,10,TRBV20-1,TGCAGTGCTAGCGGAAAGACCCAGTACTTC,CSASGKTQYF
once,TRBJ2-3,.,12,TRBV14,TGTGCCAGCAGCCAACAAGGGTATATGCAGTATTTT,CASSQQGYMQYF
once,TRBJ1-5,.,14,TRBV27,TGTGCCAGCAGTTTTTCCAGGGATTATCAGCCCCAGCATTTT,CASSFSRDYQPQHF
.,TRBJ1-5,.,16,TRBV4-1,TGCGCCAGCAGCCAAGATTCGGGTCTGGGGAGTCAGCCCCAGCATTTT,CASSQDSGLGSQPQHF
.,TRBJ1-2,.,15,TRBV5-4,TGTGCCAGCAGCTCTGTGGAAGTCGCTAACTATGGCTACACCTTC,CASSSVEVANYGYTF
.,TRBJ2-1,TRBD1,15,TRBV28,TGTGCCAGCAGTTTAGAGGGGGCGCGCTACAATGAGCAGTTCTTC,CASSLEGARYNEQFF
.,TRBJ2-4,TRBD2,15,TRBV7-3,TGTGCCAGCAGCTTAGCGGGACTAGTAGGTCACATTCAGTACTTC,CASSLAGLVGHIQYF
.,TRBJ2-5,.,16,TRBV7-2,TGTGCCAGCAGCCCTGGGAGAGTAACCAACCGGGAGACCCAGTACTTC,CASSPGRVTNRETQYF
.,TRBJ1-2,.,14,TRBV7-8,TGTGCCAGCAACGTACGGGGACCGAACTATGGCTACACCTTC,CASNVRGPNYGYTF
.,TRBJ2-3,TRBD2,16,TRBV23-1,TGCGCCAGCAGTCAACCGACCCGGGAGGACACAGATACGCAGTATTTT,CASSQPTREDTDTQYF
few,TRBJ2-5,TRBD1,16,TRBV9,TGTGCCAGCAGCGAGGGGCCCACAGGGGGCGGGGAGACCCAGTACTTC,CASSEGPTGGGETQYF